What follows are 8 T cell receptor beta chains derived from one specimen sequenced in a study of a mutant IDH1 vaccine in newly diagnosed glioma. Repertoires were generated with immunoSEQ multiplex PCR, while TCRdb's copy carries only in-frame clones and drops some. The profile shows tens of thousands of clones, around 80% of them singletons. Time point noted: week 35, safety follow-up. Doses comprised 300 ug of mutant IDH1 20-mer peptide each, plus topical imiquimod. Their target antigens are unknown. Material: PBMCs, obtained from a glioma patient whose treatment included an IDH1 peptide vaccine. The origin of the receptors is a woman aged 18 to 35 with glioma.

This clone was counted only a few times. The rearrangement joins TRBV6-6 to TRBJ1-5; D call uncertain. V lost 8 bases and J lost 4, with 9 bases in between. This CDR3 is built from 12 residues. Per the germline V gene, CDR1 is MNHNY and CDR2 is SVGAGI (reference sequence). The CDR3 reads CASHTGNQPQHF. CDR3 sequence (DNA): TGTGCCAGCCACACTGGGAATCAGCCCCAGCATTTT.

The chain uses TRBV6-6 and TRBJ2-7, with D possibly being TRBD1 (6 bases). Looked up from germline, CDR1 is MNHNY and CDR2 is SVGAGI (reference sequence). V was clipped by 2 bases and J by 5 bases, with 7 bases between them. The CDR3 runs 12 residues. Here the CDR3 DNA reads TGTGCCAGCAGTTACAAGGGGGACGAGCAGTACTTC. As protein: CASSYKGDEQYF.

V gene TRBV6-1 combines with J gene TRBJ1-5; no clear D. This CDR3 contains 14 residues. Trimming pared 4 bases from V and 1 base from J, leaving 8 bases between. CDR1 is MNHNS and CDR2 is SASEGT in the germline V gene. The CDR3 sequence: CASSGRLSNQPQHF. CDR3 nucleotides: TGTGCCAGCAGTGGGAGGCTAAGCAATCAGCCCCAGCATTTT.

CDR3 sequence (DNA): TGTGCCAGCAGCCCTAGGGTTAGGTCCTACAATGAGCAGTTCTTC. This codes for CASSPRVRSYNEQFF. The chain carries TRBV7-3 and TRBJ2-1; D call uncertain. Germline CDR1 is SGHTA and CDR2 is FQGTGA. V was shortened by 5 bases and J by 1 base, with 12 bases between the two germline ends. This CDR3 is built from 15 residues. Supplemented by reference TRBV7-3 and TRBJ2-1, the full variable domain reads GAGVSQTPSNKVTEKGKYVELRCDPISGHTALYWYRQSLGQGPEFLIYFQGTGAADDSGLPNDRFFAVRPEGSVSTLKIQRTERGDSAVYLCASSPRVRSYNEQFFGPGTRLTVL.

This chain joins TRBV5-4 and TRBJ2-1, with TRBD1 identical over 7 bases. After removal of 3 bases from V and 8 bases from J, the junction contained 11 bases not matched to a gene. The CDR3 contains 15 residues. In germline, CDR1 is SGHNT, CDR2 YYREEE (reference sequence). DNA for the CDR3: TGTGCCAGCAGCTCGTTACGACAGGGTGTGGATGAGCAGTTCTTC. Translation: CASSSLRQGVDEQFF.

The chain links TRBV29-1 to TRBJ2-5, with a possible D match to TRBD1 (6 bases). The germline CDR1 and CDR2 sequences are SQVTM and ANQGSEA. V lost 6 bases to trimming and J lost 4 bases, with 18 bases between them. The CDR3 runs to 14 residues. The CDR3 loop is CSVQPDTGTETQYF. CDR3 DNA: TGCAGCGTCCAACCCGATACAGGGACAGAGACCCAGTACTTC.

The chain joins TRBV9 to TRBJ1-3; D may be TRBD1 (6 bases). Germline CDR1 and CDR2: SGDLS and YYNGEE. This CDR3 contains 16 residues. V shed 0 bases and J shed 2 bases, with 12 bases lying between them. CDR3 region: CASSVGVTGTGNTIYF. The CDR3 region has the DNA TGTGCCAGCAGCGTAGGGGTCACAGGGACTGGAAACACCATATATTTT.

CDR3 coding DNA: TGCGCCAGCAGCCAAGATCCGGGAAGTGAGACCCAGTACTTC. It codes for CASSQDPGSETQYF. This chain links TRBV4-1 with TRBJ2-5, with a possible D match to TRBD2 (5 bases). Germline lookup yields CDR1 MGHRA and CDR2 YSYEKL. The CDR3 spans 14 residues. Trimming removed 0 bases from V and 5 bases from J, with 10 bases in between.